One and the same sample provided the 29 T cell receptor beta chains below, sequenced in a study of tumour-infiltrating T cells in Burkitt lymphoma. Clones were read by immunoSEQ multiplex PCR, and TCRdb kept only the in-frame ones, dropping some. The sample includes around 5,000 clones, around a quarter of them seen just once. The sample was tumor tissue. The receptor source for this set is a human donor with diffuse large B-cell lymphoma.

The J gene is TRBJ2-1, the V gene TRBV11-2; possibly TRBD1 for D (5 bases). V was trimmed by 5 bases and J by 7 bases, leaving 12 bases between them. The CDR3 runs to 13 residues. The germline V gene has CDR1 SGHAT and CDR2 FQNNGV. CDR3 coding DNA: TGTGCCAGCAGCCTGGGCCAGGGTAATGAGCAGTTCTTC. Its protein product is CASSLGQGNEQFF.

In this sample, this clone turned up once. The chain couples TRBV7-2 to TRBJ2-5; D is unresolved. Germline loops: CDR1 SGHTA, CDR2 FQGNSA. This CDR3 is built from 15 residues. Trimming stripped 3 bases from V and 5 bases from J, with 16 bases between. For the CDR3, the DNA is TGTGCCAGCAGCTTGCTGTCTAGTGCCCCGGAGACCCAGTACTTC. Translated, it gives CASSLLSSAPETQYF.

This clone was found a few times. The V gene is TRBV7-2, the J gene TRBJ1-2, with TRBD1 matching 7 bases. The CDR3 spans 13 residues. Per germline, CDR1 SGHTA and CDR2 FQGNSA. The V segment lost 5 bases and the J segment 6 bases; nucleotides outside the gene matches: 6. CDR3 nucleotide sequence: TGTGCCAGCAGCACAGACAGGGTCCATGGCTACACCTTC. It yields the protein CASSTDRVHGYTF.

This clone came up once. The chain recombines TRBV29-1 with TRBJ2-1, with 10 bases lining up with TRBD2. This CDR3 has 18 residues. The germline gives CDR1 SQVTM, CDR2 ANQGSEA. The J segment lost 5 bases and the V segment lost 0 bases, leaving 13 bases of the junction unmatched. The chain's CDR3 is CSVEDWSSGRFLHNEQFF. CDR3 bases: TGCAGCGTTGAAGACTGGAGTAGCGGGAGGTTTTTACACAATGAGCAGTTCTTC.

Here the CDR3 reads CAWSRAREKLFF. In DNA, the CDR3 is TGTGCCTGGAGTCGCGCGCGTGAAAAACTGTTTTTT. The chain couples TRBV30 to TRBJ1-4; D ambiguous. Germline CDR1 GTSNPN, CDR2 SVGIG (reference sequence). CDR3 length equals 12 residues. Deletions cut 2 bases from V and 7 bases from J, with 8 bases between. Full variable domain (missing parts from reference TRBV30 and TRBJ1-4): SQTIHQWPATLVQPVGSPLSLECTVEGTSNPNLYWYRQAAGRGLQLLFYSVGIGQISSEVPQNLSASRPQDRQFILSSKKLLLSDSGFYLCAWSRAREKLFFGSGTQLSVL.

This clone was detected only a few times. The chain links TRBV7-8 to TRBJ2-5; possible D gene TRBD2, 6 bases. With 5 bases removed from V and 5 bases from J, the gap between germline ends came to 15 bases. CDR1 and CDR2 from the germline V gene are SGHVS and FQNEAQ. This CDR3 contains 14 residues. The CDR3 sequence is CASSANPGRETQYF. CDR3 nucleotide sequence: TGTGCCAGCAGCGCGAACCCGGGGAGGGAGACCCAGTACTTC.

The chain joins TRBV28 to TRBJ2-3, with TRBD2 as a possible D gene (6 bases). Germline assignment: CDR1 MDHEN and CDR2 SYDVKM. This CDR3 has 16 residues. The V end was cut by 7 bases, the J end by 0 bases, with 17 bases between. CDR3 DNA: TGTGCCAGCACAGGGACTCTCACATTTAGCACAGATACGCAGTATTTT. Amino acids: CASTGTLTFSTDTQYF.

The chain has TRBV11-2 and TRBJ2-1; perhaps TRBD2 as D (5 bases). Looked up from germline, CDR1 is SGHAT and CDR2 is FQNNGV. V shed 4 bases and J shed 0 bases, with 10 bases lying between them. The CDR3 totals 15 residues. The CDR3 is CASSYLTSSYNEQFF. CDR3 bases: TGTGCCAGCAGCTATCTAACTAGCTCCTACAATGAGCAGTTCTTC. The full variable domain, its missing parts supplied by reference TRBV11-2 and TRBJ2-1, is EAGVAQSPRYKIIEKRQSVAFWCNPISGHATLYWYQQILGQGPKLLIQFQNNGVVDDSQLPKDRFSAERLKGVDSTLKIQPAKLEDSAVYLCASSYLTSSYNEQFFGPGTRLTVL.

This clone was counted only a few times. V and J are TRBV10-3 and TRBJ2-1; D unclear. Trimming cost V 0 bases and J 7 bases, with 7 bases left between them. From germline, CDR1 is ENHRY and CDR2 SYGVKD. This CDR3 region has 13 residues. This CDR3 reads CAISESIRNEQFF. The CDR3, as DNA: TGTGCCATCAGTGAGTCGATAAGGAATGAGCAGTTCTTC.

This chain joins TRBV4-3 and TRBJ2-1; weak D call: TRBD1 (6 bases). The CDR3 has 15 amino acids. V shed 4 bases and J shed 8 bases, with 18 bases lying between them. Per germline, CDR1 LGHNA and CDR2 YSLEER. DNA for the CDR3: TGCGCCAGCAGCCCCGAGGCGGGCAGGGGCGATGAGCAGTTCTTC. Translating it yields CASSPEAGRGDEQFF.

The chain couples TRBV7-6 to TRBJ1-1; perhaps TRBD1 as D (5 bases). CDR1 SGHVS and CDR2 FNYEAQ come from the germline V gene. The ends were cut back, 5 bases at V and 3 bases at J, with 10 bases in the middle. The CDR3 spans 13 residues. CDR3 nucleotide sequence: TGTGCCAGCAGCGCACAGGACTACACTGAAGCTTTCTTT. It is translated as CASSAQDYTEAFF. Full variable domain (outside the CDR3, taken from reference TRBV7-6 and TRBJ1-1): GAGVSQSPRYKVTKRGQDVALRCDPISGHVSLYWYRQALGQGPEFLTYFNYEAQQDKSGLPNDRFSAERPEGSISTLTIQRTEQRDSAMYRCASSAQDYTEAFFGQGTRLTVV.

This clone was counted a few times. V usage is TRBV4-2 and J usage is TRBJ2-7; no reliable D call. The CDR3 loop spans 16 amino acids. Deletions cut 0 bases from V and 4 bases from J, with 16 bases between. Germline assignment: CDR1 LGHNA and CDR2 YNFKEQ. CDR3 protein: CASSQDDGLTGYEQYF. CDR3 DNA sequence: TGTGCCAGCAGCCAAGATGACGGCCTGACTGGGTACGAGCAGTACTTC.

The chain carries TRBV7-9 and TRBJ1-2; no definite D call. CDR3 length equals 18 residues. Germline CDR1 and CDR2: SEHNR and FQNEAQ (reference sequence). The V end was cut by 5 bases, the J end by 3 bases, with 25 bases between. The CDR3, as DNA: TGTGCCAGCAGCCACGCCCAGACGTGGGGAATTGGGCACTATGGCTACACCTTC. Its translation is CASSHAQTWGIGHYGYTF.

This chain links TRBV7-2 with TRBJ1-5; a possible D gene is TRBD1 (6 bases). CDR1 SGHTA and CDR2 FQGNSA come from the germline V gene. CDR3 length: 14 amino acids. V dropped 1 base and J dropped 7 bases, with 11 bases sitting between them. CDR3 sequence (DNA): TGTGCCAGCAGCTTAGATGGGGGGCCGCAGCCCCAGCATTTT. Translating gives CASSLDGGPQPQHF.

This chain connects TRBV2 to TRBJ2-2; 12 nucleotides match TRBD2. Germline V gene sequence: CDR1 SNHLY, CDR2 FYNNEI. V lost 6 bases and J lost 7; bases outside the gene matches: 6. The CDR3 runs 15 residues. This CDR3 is CASRRLAGADGELFF. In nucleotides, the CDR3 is TGTGCCAGCAGGCGACTAGCGGGGGCCGACGGGGAGCTGTTTTTT.

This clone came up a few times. The CDR3 here is CASSRRQGSGYTF. In DNA, the CDR3 is TGTGCCAGCAGCCGCCGACAGGGGTCTGGCTACACCTTC. The V call is TRBV5-6, the J call TRBJ1-2; 8 positions match TRBD1. The length of the CDR3 is 13 residues. J was trimmed by 7 bases and V by 4 bases; bases with no gene match: 6. Germline V gives CDR1 SGHDT, CDR2 YYEEEE.

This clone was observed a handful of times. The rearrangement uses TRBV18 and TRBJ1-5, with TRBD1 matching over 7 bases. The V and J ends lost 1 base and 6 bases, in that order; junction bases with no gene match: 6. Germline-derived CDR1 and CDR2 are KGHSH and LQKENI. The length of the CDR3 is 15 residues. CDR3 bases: TGTGCCAGCTCACCACAGGGACAGACTGCTCAGCCCCAGCATTTT. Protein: CASSPQGQTAQPQHF.

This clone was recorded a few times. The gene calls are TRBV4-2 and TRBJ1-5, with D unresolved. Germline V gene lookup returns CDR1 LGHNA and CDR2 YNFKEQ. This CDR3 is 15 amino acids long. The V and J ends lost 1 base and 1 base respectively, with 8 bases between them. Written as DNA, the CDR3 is TGTGCCAGCAGCCAAGGCAGAGAGAGCAATCAGCCCCAGCATTTT. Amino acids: CASSQGRESNQPQHF.

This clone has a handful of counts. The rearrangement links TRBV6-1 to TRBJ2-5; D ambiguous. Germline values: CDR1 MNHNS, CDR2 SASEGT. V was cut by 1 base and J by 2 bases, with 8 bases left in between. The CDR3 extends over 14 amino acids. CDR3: CASSEGGVQETQYF. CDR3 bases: TGTGCCAGCAGTGAAGGTGGAGTACAAGAGACCCAGTACTTC.

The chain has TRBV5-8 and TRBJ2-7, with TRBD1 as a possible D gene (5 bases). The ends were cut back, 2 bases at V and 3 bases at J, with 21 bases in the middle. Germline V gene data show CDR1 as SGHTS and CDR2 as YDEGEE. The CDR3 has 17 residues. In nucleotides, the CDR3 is TGTGCCAGCAGCTTAGAAGAACAGGCCGGATGGAACTACGAGCAGTACTTC. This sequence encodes CASSLEEQAGWNYEQYF.

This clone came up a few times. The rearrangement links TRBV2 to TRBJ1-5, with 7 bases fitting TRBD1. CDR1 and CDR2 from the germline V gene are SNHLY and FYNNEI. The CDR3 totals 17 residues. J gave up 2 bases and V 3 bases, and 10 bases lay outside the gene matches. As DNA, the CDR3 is TGTGCCAGCAGTGACCCAAAGGGGGCGTTCGGCAATCAGCCCCAGCATTTT. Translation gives CASSDPKGAFGNQPQHF.

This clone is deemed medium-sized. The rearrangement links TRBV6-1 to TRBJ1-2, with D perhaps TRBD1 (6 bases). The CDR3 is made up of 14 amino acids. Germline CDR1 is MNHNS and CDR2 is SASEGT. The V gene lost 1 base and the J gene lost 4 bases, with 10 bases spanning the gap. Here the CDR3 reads CASSEGTGLYGYTF. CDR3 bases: TGTGCCAGCAGTGAAGGAACAGGGCTCTATGGCTACACCTTC.

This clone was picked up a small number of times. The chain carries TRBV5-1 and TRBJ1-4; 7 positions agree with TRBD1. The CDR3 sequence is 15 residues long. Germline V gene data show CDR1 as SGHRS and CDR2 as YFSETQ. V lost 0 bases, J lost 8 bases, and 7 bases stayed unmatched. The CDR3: CASSLAGGEGEKLFF. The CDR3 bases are TGCGCCAGCAGCTTGGCAGGGGGGGAAGGCGAAAAACTGTTTTTT.

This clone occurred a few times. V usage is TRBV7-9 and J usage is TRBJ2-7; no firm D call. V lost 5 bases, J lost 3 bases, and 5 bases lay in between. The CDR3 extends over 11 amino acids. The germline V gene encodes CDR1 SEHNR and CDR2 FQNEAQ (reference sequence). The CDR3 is CASSPVYEQYF. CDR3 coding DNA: TGTGCCAGCAGCCCCGTCTACGAGCAGTACTTC.

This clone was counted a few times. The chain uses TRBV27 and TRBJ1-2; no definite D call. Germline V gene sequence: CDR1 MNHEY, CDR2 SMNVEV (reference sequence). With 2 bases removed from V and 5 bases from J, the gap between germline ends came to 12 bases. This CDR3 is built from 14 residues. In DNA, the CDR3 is TGTGCCAGCAGTTTAGGACCGTTCATGTATGGCTACACCTTC. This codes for CASSLGPFMYGYTF.

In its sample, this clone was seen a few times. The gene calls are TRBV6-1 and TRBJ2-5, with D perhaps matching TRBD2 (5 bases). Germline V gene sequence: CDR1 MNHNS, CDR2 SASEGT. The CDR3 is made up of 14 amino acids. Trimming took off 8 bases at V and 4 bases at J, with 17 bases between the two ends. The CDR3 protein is CASRGGSGLETQYF. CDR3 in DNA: TGTGCCAGCCGCGGCGGAAGCGGTTTAGAGACCCAGTACTTC.

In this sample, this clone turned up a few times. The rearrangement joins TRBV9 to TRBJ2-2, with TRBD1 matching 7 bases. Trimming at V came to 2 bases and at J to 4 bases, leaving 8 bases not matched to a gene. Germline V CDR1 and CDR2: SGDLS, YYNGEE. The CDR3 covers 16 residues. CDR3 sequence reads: CASSVKDRTITGELFF. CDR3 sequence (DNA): TGTGCCAGCAGCGTGAAGGACAGGACGATCACCGGGGAGCTGTTTTTT.

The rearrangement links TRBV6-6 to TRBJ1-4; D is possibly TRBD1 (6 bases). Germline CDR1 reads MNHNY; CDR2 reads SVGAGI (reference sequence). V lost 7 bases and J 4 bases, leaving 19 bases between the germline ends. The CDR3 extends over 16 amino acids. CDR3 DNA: TGTGCCAGCAAGAGGGGACAAAGACCCAATAATGAAAAACTGTTTTTT. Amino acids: CASKRGQRPNNEKLFF.

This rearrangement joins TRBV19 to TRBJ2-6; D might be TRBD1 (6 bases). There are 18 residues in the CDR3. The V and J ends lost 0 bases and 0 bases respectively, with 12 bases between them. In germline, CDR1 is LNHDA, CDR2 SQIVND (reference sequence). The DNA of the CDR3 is TGTGCCAGTAGTATAGATCTGGACAGCGACTCTGGGGCCAACGTCCTGACTTTC. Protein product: CASSIDLDSDSGANVLTF. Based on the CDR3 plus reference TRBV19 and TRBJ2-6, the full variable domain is DGGITQSPKYLFRKEGQNVTLSCEQNLNHDAMYWYRQDPGQGLRLIYYSQIVNDFQKGDIAEGYSVSREKKESFPLTVTSAQKNPTAFYLCASSIDLDSDSGANVLTFGAGSRLTVL.